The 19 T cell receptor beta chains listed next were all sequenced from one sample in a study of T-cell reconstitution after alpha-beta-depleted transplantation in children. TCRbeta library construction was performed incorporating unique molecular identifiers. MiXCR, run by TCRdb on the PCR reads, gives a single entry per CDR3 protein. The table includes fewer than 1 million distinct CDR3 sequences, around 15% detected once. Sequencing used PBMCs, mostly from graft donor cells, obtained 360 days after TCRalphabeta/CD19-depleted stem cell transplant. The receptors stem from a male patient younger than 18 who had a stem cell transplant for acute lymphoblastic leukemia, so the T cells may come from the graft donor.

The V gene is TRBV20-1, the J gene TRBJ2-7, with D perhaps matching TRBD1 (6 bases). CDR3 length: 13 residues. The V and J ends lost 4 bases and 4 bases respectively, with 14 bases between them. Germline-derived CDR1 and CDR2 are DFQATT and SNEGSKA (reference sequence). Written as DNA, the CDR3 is TGCAGTGCTAAACCGGGACATCCATACGAGCAGTACTTC. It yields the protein CSAKPGHPYEQYF.

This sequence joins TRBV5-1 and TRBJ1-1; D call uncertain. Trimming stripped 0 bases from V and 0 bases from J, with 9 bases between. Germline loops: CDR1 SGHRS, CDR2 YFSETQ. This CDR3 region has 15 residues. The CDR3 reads CASSLDGTLNTEAFF. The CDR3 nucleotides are TGCGCCAGCAGCTTGGATGGAACCCTGAACACTGAAGCTTTCTTT. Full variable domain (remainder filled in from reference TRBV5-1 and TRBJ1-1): KAGVTQTPRYLIKTRGQQVTLSCSPISGHRSVSWYQQTPGQGLQFLFEYFSETQRNKGNFPGRFSGRQFSNSRSEMNVSTLELGDSALYLCASSLDGTLNTEAFFGQGTRLTVV.

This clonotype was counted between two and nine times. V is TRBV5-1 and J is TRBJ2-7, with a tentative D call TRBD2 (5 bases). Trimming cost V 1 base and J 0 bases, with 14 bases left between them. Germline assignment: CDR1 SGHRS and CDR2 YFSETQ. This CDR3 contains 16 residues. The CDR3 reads CASSLRSSSYSYEQYF. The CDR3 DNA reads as TGCGCCAGCAGCTTGAGGTCTAGCTCCTACTCCTACGAGCAGTACTTC.

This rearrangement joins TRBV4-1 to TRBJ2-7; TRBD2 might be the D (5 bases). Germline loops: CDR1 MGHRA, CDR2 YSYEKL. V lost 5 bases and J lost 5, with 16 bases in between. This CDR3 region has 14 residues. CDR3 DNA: TGCGCCAGCAGCGAGGCGGGCCGCCGGAACGAGCAGTACTTC. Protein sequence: CASSEAGRRNEQYF.

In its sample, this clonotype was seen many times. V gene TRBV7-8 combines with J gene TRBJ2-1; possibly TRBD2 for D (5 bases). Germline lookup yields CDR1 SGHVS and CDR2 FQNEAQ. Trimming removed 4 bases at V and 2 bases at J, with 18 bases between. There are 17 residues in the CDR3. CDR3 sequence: CASSSPWGSAAYNEQFF. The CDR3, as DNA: TGTGCCAGCAGCTCCCCCTGGGGTAGCGCCGCCTACAATGAGCAGTTCTTC.

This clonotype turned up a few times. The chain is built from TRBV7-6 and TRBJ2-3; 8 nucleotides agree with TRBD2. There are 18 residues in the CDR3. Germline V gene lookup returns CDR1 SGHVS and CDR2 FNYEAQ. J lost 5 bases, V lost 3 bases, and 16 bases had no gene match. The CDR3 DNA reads TGTGCCAGCAGCTTGGGGACTAGTGGGGCCCCACTCCAAGATACGCAGTATTTT. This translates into CASSLGTSGAPLQDTQYF.

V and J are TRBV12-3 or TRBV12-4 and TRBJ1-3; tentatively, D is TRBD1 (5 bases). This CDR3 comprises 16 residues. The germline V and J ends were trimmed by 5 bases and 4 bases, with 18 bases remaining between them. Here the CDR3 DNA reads TGTGCCAGCAGTCGAAACTCAGGGAAACAAGGAAACACCATATATTTT. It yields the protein CASSRNSGKQGNTIYF.

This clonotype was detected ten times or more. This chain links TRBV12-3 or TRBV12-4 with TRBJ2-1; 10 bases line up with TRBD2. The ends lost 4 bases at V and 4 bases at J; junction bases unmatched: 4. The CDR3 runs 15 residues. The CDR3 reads CASSSGLAAYNEQFF. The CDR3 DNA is TGTGCCAGCAGTTCTGGACTAGCGGCATACAATGAGCAGTTCTTC.

The CDR3 DNA reads as TGTGCCAGCAGCTTACGGGGCAGGGAAGGTACAGATACGCAGTATTTT. Encoded protein: CASSLRGREGTDTQYF. The chain is built from TRBV5-8 and TRBJ2-3; D possibly matches TRBD1 or TRBD2 (5 bases each). The V end was cut by 2 bases, the J end by 3 bases, with 16 bases between. The germline gives CDR1 SGHTS, CDR2 YDEGEE. This CDR3 spans 16 amino acids.

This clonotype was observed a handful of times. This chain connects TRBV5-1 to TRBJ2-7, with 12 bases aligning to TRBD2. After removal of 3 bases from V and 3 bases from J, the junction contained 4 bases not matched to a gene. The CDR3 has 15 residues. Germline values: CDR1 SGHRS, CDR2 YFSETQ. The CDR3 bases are TGCGCCAGCAGCTCCTTACTAGCGGGAGGCTACGAGCAGTACTTC. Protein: CASSSLLAGGYEQYF. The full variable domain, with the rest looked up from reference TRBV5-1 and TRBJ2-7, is KAGVTQTPRYLIKTRGQQVTLSCSPISGHRSVSWYQQTPGQGLQFLFEYFSETQRNKGNFPGRFSGRQFSNSRSEMNVSTLELGDSALYLCASSSLLAGGYEQYFGPGTRLTVT.

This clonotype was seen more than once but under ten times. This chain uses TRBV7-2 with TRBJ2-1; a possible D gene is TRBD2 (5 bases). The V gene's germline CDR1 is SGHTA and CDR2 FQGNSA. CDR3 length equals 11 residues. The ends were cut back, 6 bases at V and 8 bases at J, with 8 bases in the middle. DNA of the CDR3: TGTGCCAGCAGACTAGTGTATGAGCAGTTCTTC. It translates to CASRLVYEQFF.

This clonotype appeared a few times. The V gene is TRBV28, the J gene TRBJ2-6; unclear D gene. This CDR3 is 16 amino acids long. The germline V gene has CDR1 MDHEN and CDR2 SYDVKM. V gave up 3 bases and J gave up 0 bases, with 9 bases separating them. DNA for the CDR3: TGTGCCAGCAGTTTTTCTGCTGGCTCTGGGGCCAACGTCCTGACTTTC. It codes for CASSFSAGSGANVLTF.

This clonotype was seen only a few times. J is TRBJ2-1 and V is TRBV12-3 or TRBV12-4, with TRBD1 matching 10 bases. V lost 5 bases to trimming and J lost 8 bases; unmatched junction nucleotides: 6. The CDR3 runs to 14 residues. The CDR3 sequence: CASSKGTGVDEQFF. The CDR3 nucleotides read TGTGCCAGCAGTAAAGGGACAGGGGTCGATGAGCAGTTCTTC.

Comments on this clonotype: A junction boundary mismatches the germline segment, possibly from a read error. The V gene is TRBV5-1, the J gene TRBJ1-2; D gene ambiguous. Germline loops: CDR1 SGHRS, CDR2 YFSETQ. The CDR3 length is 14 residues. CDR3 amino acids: CASRELEQPYGYNF. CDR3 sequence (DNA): TGCGCCAGCAGGGAGCTTGAACAGCCCTATGGCTACAACTTC.

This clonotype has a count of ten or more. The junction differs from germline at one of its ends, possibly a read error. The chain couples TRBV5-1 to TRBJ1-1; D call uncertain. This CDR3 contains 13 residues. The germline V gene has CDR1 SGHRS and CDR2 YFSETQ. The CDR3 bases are TGTGCCAGCAGTCTCTTGTTGAACACTGAAGCTTTCTTT. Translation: CASSLLLNTEAFF. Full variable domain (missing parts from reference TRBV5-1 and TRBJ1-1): KAGVTQTPRYLIKTRGQQVTLSCSPISGHRSVSWYQQTPGQGLQFLFEYFSETQRNKGNFPGRFSGRQFSNSRSEMNVSTLELGDSALYLCASSLLLNTEAFFGQGTRLTVV.

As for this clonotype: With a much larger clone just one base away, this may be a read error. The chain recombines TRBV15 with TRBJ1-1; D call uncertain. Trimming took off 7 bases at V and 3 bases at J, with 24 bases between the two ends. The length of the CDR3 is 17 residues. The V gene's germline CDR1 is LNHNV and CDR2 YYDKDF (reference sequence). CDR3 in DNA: TGTGCCACCACCGTGGGATGGCAGCACCCTAGGTACACTGAAGCTTTCTTT. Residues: CATTVGWQHPRYTEAFF.

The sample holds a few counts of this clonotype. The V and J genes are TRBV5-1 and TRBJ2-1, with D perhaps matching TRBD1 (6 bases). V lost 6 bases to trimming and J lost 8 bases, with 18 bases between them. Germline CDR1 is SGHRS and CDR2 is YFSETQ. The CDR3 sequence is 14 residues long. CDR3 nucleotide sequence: TGCGCCAGCAACCGACTAACAGGGATCCATGAGCAGTTCTTC. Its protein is CASNRLTGIHEQFF.

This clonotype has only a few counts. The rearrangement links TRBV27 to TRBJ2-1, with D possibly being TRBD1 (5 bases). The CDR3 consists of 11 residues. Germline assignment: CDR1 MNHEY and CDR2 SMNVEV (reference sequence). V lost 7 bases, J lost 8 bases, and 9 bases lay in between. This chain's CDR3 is CASTPRDEQFF. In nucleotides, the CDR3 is TGTGCCAGCACCCCCAGGGATGAGCAGTTCTTC.

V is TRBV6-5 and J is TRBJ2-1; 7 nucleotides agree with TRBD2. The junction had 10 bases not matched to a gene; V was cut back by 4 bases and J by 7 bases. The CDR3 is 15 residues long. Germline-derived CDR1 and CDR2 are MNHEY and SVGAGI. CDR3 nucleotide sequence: TGTGCCAGCAGTTCCTCCGGGGGGAGGATAAATGAGCAGTTCTTC. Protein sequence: CASSSSGGRINEQFF.